The T cell receptor (beta chain) under discussion was sequenced for a study of blood T cells in healthy people across ages. A second about 6 to 11 cycle PCR used barcoded and J-beta primers. A template-switch adaptor that had 12 random nucleotides put a tag on each cDNA molecule. TCRdb itself ran the 5' RACE reads through MiXCR, one entry per CDR3 protein. The data contain some 560,000 distinct CDR3 sequences, roughly a quarter of them seen just once; the ten biggest clones take up about 3.9%. This clonotype was seen more than once but under ten times. V was pared by 4 bases and J by 2 bases, with 12 bases between. CDR3 length: 15 residues. Germline CDR1 is LGHNA and CDR2 is YSLEER. These records were also assigned to another study, of T cells of mothers and their children. From that paper: Evidence of persistent microchimeric T cell clones was absent.

What was sequenced was blood. V is TRBV4-3 and J is TRBJ2-1, with D unclear. This receptor was obtained from a boy aged 2 to 9 in good health. The CDR3: CASSPKRAAYNEQFF. CDR3 in DNA: TGCGCCAGCAGCCCCAAGCGTGCCGCCTACAATGAGCAGTTCTTC.